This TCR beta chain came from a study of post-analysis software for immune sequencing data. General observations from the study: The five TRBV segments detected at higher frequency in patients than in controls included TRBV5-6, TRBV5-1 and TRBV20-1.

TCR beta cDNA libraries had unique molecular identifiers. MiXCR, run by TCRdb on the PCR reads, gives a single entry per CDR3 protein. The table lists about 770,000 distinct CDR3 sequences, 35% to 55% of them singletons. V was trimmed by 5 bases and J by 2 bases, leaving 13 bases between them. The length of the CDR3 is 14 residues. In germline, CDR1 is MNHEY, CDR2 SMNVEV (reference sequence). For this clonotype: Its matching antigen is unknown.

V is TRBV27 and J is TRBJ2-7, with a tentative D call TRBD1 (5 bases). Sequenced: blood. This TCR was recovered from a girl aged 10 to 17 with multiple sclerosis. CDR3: CASSPSQGPYEQYF. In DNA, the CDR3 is TGTGCCAGCAGTCCCAGCCAGGGCCCCTACGAGCAGTACTTC.